A single sample is the source of the 17 T cell receptor beta chains below, sequenced in a study of T cell responses to AZD1222 COVID-19 vaccine. TCRdb's copy holds only in-frame clones and misses some; the assay was immunoSEQ multiplex PCR. The sample has fewer than 150,000 clones; 87% are singletons. The material was peripheral blood, obtained on day 0 of AZD1222 vaccination. The receptors here all came from an adult in good health.

The chain couples TRBV30 to TRBJ1-4, with TRBD1 identical over 9 bases. The CDR3 has 13 amino acids. Germline CDR1 GTSNPN, CDR2 SVGIG (reference sequence). J lost 9 bases, V lost 4 bases, and 6 bases had no gene match. CDR3: CAWKRGQGKKLFF. As DNA, the CDR3 is TGTGCCTGGAAACGGGGACAGGGCAAAAAACTGTTTTTT.

The genes are TRBV6-5 and TRBJ2-7, with D perhaps TRBD1 (6 bases). Per the germline V gene, CDR1 is MNHEY and CDR2 is SVGAGI. This CDR3 has 14 residues. Trimming removed 7 bases from V and 5 bases from J, with 18 bases in between. The CDR3 nucleotides are TGTGCCAGCACAACCGGGCAGGGGTTTGACGAGCAGTACTTC. This gives the protein CASTTGQGFDEQYF.

The chain employs TRBV19 and TRBJ2-7; 7 positions agree with TRBD1. CDR1 LNHDA and CDR2 SQIVND come from the germline V gene (reference sequence). After removal of 5 bases from V and 4 bases from J, the junction contained 11 bases not matched to a gene. This CDR3 is 15 amino acids long. The CDR3 spells CASSLKRDRNYEQYF. CDR3 in DNA: TGTGCCAGTAGTCTCAAACGGGACAGAAATTACGAGCAGTACTTC.

The chain joins TRBV4-2 to TRBJ1-1; possibly TRBD1 for D (6 bases). CDR1 is LGHNA, CDR2 YNFKEQ, per germline. The CDR3 spans 13 residues. V lost 1 base to trimming and J lost 6 bases, with 9 bases between them. As DNA, the CDR3 is TGTGCCAGCAGCCAAGGAAAGGGGGCTGAAGCTTTCTTT. Amino acid sequence: CASSQGKGAEAFF.

The chain has TRBV11-2 and TRBJ2-7; D is undetermined. Between the trimmed V and J ends, which lost 5 bases and 6 bases, there was a span of 8 bases. Germline values: CDR1 SGHAT, CDR2 FQNNGV. CDR3 length: 11 residues. Here the CDR3 DNA reads TGTGCCAGCAGCCCCGCCTTCGAGCAGTACTTC. Translation: CASSPAFEQYF.

The V call is TRBV3-1 (or the pseudogene TRBV3-2), the J call TRBJ2-5; weak D call: TRBD1 (5 bases). This CDR3 region has 14 residues. V was cut by 5 bases and J by 2 bases, with 12 bases left in between. From germline, CDR1 is LGHDT and CDR2 YNNKEL (reference sequence). The CDR3: CASSVRGVQETQYF. For the CDR3, the DNA is TGTGCCAGCAGCGTAAGGGGCGTTCAAGAGACCCAGTACTTC.

The chain links TRBV7-9 to TRBJ1-4; TRBD1 is a possible D gene (5 bases). With 5 bases removed from V and 13 bases from J, the gap between germline ends came to 14 bases. The germline V gene encodes CDR1 SEHNR and CDR2 FQNEAQ (reference sequence). The CDR3 is made up of 12 amino acids. CDR3 DNA: TGTGCCAGCAGCCTCCCAGGGACCACACTGTTTTTT. Its protein product is CASSLPGTTLFF. Based on the CDR3 plus reference TRBV7-9 and TRBJ1-4, the full variable domain is DTGVSQNPRHKITKRGQNVTFRCDPISEHNRLYWYRQTLGQGPEFLTYFQNEAQLEKSRLLSDRFSAERPKGSFSTLEIQRTEQGDSAMYLCASSLPGTTLFFGSGTQLSVL.

The J gene is TRBJ2-5, the V gene TRBV4-1; D is perhaps TRBD1 (5 bases). CDR3 size: 16 residues. V lost 1 base, J lost 5 bases, and 17 bases lay in between. CDR1 is MGHRA and CDR2 is YSYEKL in the germline V gene. CDR3 in amino acids: CASSQGRTPESETQYF. The CDR3 bases are TGCGCCAGCAGCCAAGGACGGACACCTGAGTCGGAGACCCAGTACTTC.

The gene calls are TRBV6-5 and TRBJ1-2; D remains ambiguous. Germline CDR1 reads MNHEY; CDR2 reads SVGAGI. The CDR3 covers 13 residues. V lost 7 bases to trimming and J lost 3 bases, with 12 bases between them. CDR3 coding DNA: TGTGCCAGCAAGACCGACGGAGACTATGGCTACACCTTC. This sequence encodes CASKTDGDYGYTF.

This sequence joins TRBV7-8 and TRBJ1-1; D may be TRBD1 (5 bases). V was shortened by 5 bases and J by 5 bases, with 15 bases between the two germline ends. The germline gives CDR1 SGHVS, CDR2 FQNEAQ. This CDR3 spans 14 amino acids. This CDR3 reads CASSAGRGRTEAFF. The CDR3 DNA reads TGTGCCAGCAGCGCGGGGCGGGGTCGGACTGAAGCTTTCTTT.

The chain recombines TRBV24-1 with TRBJ2-1, with 11 bases fitting TRBD2. Trimming removed 4 bases from V and 10 bases from J; junction bases left unmatched: 11. This CDR3 comprises 16 residues. Germline CDR1 is KGHDR and CDR2 is SFDVKD. The CDR3 protein is CATSDPLDSGGAEQFF. The CDR3 DNA follows: TGTGCCACCAGTGACCCCTTAGATAGCGGGGGGGCCGAGCAGTTCTTC.

The V call is TRBV11-3, the J call TRBJ1-2; no firm D call. The germline V gene has CDR1 SGHNT and CDR2 YENEEA. Trimming removed 3 bases at V and 2 bases at J, with 7 bases between. CDR3 size: 13 residues. This chain's CDR3 is CASSFGQNYGYTF. The CDR3 bases are TGTGCCAGCAGCTTTGGGCAGAACTATGGCTACACCTTC.

This clone was counted only a few times. The V call is TRBV28, the J call TRBJ1-1; 9 bases line up with TRBD1. The CDR3 consists of 14 residues. With V trimmed by 5 bases and J by 4 bases, 5 bases remained unmatched. In germline, CDR1 is MDHEN, CDR2 SYDVKM. The CDR3 sequence is CASSHRGLSTEAFF. DNA of the CDR3: TGTGCCAGCAGTCACAGGGGGCTAAGCACTGAAGCTTTCTTT.

The chain links TRBV30 to TRBJ2-2, with 7 bases aligning to TRBD1. The CDR3 is made up of 14 amino acids. Trimming cost V 6 bases and J 4 bases; bases outside gene matches: 8. The germline V gene has CDR1 GTSNPN and CDR2 SVGIG (reference sequence). CDR3 loop: CACDRDWVTGELFF. The CDR3, as DNA: TGTGCCTGCGACAGGGATTGGGTCACCGGGGAGCTGTTTTTT. Full variable domain (rest looked up from reference TRBV30 and TRBJ2-2): SQTIHQWPATLVQPVGSPLSLECTVEGTSNPNLYWYRQAAGRGLQLLFYSVGIGQISSEVPQNLSASRPQDRQFILSSKKLLLSDSGFYLCACDRDWVTGELFFGEGSRLTVL.

The chain's CDR3 is CASKQGFSGANVLTF. As DNA, the CDR3 is TGTGCCAGCAAGCAGGGGTTCTCTGGGGCCAACGTCCTGACTTTC. V is TRBV5-4 and J is TRBJ2-6; tentative D call: TRBD1 (6 bases). V shed 6 bases and J shed 0 bases, with 10 bases lying between them. CDR1 and CDR2 from the germline V gene are SGHNT and YYREEE (reference sequence). The CDR3 covers 15 residues.

V and J are TRBV4-2 and TRBJ2-1, with D unclear. The V gene's germline CDR1 is LGHNA and CDR2 YNFKEQ. V lost 4 bases, J lost 5 bases, and 12 bases lay in between. The CDR3 has 14 amino acids. DNA of the CDR3: TGTGCCAGCAGCCGGATTATTAATGACAATGAGCAGTTCTTC. Encoded protein: CASSRIINDNEQFF.

This chain uses TRBV10-3 with TRBJ2-3; either TRBD1 or TRBD2 may fit D (6 bases each). Germline CDR1 is ENHRY and CDR2 is SYGVKD. Trimming cost V 0 bases and J 9 bases, with 16 bases left between them. This CDR3 is built from 15 residues. The CDR3 coding sequence is TGTGCCATCAGTGAGTCGACCGGGGGCGAATGGACGCAGTATTTT. Protein: CAISESTGGEWTQYF.